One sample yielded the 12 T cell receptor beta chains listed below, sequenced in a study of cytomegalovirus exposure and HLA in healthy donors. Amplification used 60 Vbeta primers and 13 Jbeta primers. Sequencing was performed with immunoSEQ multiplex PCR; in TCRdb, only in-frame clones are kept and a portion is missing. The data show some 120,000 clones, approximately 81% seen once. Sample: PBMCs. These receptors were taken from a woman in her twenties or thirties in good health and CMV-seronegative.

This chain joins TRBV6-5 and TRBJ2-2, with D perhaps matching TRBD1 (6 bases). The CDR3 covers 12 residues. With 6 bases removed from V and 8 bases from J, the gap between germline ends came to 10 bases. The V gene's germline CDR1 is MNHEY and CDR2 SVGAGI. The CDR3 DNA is TGTGCCAGCAGCCCCAGGGGAGGGGAGCTGTTTTTT. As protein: CASSPRGGELFF.

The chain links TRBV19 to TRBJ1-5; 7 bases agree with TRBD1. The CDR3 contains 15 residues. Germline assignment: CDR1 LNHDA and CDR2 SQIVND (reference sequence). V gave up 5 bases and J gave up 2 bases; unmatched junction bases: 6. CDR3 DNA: TGTGCCAGTAGTGCACGACAGGGTGGCAATCAGCCCCAGCATTTT. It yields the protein CASSARQGGNQPQHF.

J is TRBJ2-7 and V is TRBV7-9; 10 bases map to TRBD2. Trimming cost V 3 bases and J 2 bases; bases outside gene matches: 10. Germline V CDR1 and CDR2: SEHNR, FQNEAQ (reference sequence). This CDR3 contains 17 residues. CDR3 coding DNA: TGTGCCAGCAGCTTCGTAATAAGGACTAGCGGCACCTACGAGCAGTACTTC. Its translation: CASSFVIRTSGTYEQYF.

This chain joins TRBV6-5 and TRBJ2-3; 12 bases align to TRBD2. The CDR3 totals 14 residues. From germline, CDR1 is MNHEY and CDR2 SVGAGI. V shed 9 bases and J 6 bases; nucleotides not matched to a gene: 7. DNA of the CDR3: TGTGCCAGTTGCGGACTAGCGGGATCGGATACGCAGTATTTT. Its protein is CASCGLAGSDTQYF.

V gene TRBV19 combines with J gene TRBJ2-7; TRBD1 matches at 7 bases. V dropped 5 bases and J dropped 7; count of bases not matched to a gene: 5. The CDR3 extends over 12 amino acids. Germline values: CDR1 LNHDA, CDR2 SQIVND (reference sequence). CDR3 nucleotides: TGTGCCAGTAGTCTCTCGGACAGGGAGCAGTACTTC. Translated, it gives CASSLSDREQYF.

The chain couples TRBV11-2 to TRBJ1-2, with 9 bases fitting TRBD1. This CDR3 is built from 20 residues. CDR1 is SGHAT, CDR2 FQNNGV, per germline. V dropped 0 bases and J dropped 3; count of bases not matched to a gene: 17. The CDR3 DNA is TGTGCCAGCAGCTTAGACCCGATCGTCACAGGGGGCGCAAGGGACTATGGCTACACCTTC. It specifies CASSLDPIVTGGARDYGYTF.

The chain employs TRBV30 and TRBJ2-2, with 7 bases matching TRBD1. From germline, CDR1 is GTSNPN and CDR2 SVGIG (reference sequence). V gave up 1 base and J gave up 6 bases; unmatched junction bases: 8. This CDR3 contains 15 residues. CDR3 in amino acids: CAWSGVTGRPGELFF. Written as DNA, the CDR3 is TGTGCCTGGAGTGGCGTGACAGGGCGTCCCGGGGAGCTGTTTTTT.

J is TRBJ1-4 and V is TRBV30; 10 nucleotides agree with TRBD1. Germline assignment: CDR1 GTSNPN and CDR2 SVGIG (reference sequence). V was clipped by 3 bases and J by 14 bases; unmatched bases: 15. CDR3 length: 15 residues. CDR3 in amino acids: CAWRAPGQGPNGLFF. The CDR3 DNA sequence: TGTGCCTGGAGGGCTCCGGGACAGGGGCCTAACGGGCTGTTTTTT.

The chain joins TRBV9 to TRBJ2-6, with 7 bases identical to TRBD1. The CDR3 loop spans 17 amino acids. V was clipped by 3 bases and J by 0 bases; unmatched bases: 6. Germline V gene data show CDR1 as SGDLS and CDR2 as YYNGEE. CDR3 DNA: TGTGCCAGCAGCGCGGGGACAGTGCCCTCTGGGGCCAACGTCCTGACTTTC. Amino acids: CASSAGTVPSGANVLTF.

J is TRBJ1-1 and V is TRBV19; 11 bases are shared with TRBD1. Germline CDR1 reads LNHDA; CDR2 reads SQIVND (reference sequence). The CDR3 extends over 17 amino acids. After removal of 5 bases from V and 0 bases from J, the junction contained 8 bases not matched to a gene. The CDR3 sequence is CASSPLDRGLMNTEAFF. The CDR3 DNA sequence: TGTGCCAGTAGTCCCCTGGACAGGGGGCTGATGAACACTGAAGCTTTCTTT.

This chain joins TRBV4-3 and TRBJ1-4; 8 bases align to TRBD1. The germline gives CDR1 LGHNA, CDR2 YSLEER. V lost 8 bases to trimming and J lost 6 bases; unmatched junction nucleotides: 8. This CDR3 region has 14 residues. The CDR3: CASQAGQGHEKLFF. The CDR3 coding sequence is TGCGCCAGCCAAGCAGGACAGGGCCATGAAAAACTGTTTTTT.

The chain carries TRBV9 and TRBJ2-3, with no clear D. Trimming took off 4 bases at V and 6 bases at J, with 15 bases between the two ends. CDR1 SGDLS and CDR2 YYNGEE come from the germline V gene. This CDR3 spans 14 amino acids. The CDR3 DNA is TGTGCCAGCAGCCCGGTCGGGTTTGAGGATACGCAGTATTTT. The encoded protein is CASSPVGFEDTQYF.